The TCR beta chain described here comes from a study of early T cells in non-severe SARS-CoV-2 infection. Whole-study context: The input, bulk RNA from unsorted whole blood, was sequenced, and chains were unpaired.

This CDR3 has 13 amino acids. The germline gives CDR1 LNHDA, CDR2 SQIVND (reference sequence). Trimming removed 6 bases from V and 12 bases from J, with 18 bases in between. Study findings and constraints: Anti-spike CD8 specificities were favored by VDJdb matching, whose results missed private and CD4 specificities.

Separate cDNA molecules each had unique molecular identifiers attached to them. MiXCR, applied by TCRdb to the 5' RACE reads, yields one record per CDR3 protein. The sample records tens of thousands of distinct CDR3 sequences, less than 15% being singletons. Ten or more counts support this clonotype. Its specificity is unknown. Sequenced here: whole blood, sampled at baseline. The V and J genes are TRBV19 and TRBJ2-1; D is perhaps TRBD1 (5 bases). This receptor was identified in an adult who was a healthcare worker with PCR-confirmed SARS-CoV-2 infection or an uninfected control (not recorded which). The CDR3 spells CASSPQWLGVQFF. The CDR3 bases are TGTGCCAGTAGCCCGCAATGGCTAGGGGTGCAGTTCTTC.